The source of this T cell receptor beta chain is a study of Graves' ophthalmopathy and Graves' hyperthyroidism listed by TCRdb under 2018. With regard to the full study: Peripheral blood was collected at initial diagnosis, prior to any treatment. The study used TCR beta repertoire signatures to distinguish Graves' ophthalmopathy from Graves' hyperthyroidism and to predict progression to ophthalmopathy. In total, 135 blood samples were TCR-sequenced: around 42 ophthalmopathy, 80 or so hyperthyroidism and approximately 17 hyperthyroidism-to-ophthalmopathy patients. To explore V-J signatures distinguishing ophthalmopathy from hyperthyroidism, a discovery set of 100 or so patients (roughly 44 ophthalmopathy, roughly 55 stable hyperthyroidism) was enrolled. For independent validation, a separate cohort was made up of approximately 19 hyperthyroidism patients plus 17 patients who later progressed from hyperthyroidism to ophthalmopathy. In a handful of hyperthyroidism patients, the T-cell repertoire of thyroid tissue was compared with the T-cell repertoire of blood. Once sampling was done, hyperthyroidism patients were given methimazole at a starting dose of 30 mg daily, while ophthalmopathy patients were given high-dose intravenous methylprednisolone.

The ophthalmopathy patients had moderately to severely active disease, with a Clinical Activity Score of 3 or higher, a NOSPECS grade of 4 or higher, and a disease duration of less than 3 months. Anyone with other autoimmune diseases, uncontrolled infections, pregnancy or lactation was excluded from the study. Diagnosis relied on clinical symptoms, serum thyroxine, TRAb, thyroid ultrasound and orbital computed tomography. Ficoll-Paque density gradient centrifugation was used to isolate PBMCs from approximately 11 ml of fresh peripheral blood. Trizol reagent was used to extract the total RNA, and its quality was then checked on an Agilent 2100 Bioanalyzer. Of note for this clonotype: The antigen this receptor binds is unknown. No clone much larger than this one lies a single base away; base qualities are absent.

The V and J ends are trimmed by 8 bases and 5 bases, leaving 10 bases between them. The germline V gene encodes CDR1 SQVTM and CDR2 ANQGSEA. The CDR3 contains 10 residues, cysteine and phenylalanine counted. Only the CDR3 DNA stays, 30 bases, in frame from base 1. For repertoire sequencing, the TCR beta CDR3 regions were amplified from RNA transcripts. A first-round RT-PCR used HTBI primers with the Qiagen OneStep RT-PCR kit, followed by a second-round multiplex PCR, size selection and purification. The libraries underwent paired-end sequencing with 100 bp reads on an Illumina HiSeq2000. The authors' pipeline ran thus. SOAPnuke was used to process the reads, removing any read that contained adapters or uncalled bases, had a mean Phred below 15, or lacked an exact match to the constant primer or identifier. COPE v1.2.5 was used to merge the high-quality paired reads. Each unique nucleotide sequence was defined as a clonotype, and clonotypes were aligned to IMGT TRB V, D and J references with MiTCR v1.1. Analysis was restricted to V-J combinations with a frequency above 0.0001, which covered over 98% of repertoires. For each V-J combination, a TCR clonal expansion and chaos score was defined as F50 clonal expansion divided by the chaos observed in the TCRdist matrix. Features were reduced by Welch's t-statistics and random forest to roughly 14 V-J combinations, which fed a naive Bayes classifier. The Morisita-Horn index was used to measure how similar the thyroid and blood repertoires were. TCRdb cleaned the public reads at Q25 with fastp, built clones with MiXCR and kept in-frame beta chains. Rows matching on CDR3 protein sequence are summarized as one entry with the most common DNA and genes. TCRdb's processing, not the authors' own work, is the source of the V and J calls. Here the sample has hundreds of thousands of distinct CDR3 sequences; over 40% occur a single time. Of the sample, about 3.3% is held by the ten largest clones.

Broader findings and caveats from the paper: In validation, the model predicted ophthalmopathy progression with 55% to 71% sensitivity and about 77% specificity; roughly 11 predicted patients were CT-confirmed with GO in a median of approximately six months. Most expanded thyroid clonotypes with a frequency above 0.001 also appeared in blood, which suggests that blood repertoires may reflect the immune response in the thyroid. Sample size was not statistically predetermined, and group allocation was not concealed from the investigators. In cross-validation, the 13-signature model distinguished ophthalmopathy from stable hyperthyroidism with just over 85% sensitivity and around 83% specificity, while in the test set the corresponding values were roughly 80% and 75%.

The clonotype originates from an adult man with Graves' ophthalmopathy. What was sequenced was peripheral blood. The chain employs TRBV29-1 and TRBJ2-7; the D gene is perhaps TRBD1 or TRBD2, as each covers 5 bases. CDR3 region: CSLVGDEQYF. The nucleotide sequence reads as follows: TGCAGCTTAGTGGGGGACGAGCAGTACTTC.